These 6 T cell receptor beta chains were all obtained from the same sample, sequenced in a study of metastatic and nonmetastatic thyroid tumors. TCRdb re-processed the PCR reads through MiXCR. The sample holds around 26,000 clones; 15% to 20% are singletons and the top ten take approximately 4.2%. No patient received treatment before thyroid surgery. The sequencing input was blood. The source is a male donor with papillary thyroid cancer or a benign thyroid nodule (not recorded which). Some clones in this sample may be carry-over from other donors' samples.

By share, this clone counts as medium-sized (0.01 to 0.1%). V and J are TRBV28 and TRBJ2-6; the D is unclear. The CDR3 has 16 amino acids. Germline CDR1 MDHEN, CDR2 SYDVKM. Deletions cut 3 bases from V and 0 bases from J, with 9 bases between. CDR3 sequence (DNA): TGTGCCAGCAGTTTCGGCAGAACCTCTGGGGCCAACGTCCTGACTTTC. Translating it yields CASSFGRTSGANVLTF.

This clone was observed at least ten times. The V gene is TRBV7-9, the J gene TRBJ1-1; D not resolved. The CDR3 has 12 amino acids. Germline V CDR1 and CDR2: SEHNR, FQNEAQ (reference sequence). V shed 4 bases and J shed 6 bases, with 9 bases lying between them. DNA for the CDR3: TGTGCCAGCAGCTCCGAGGGTGCTGAAGCTTTCTTT. Amino acid sequence: CASSSEGAEAFF.

This chain uses TRBV6-1 with TRBJ2-3; 8 bases are shared with TRBD2. The CDR3 sequence is 14 residues long. The germline V gene encodes CDR1 MNHNS and CDR2 SASEGT. Trimming cost V 5 bases and J 8 bases; bases outside gene matches: 9. The CDR3 DNA follows: TGTGCCAGCAGTACGGGAGGGCCCTGGGGTACGCAGTATTTT. Amino acid sequence: CASSTGGPWGTQYF.

As to this clone: A read error is possible here, since a much larger clone lies one base away. This sample also contains other DNA sequences that code for the same CDR3. The chain employs TRBV20-1 and TRBJ2-4; 7 bases match TRBD2. Unmatched junction bases numbered 7, after V lost 5 bases and J lost 6 bases. The CDR3 covers 13 residues. The germline V gene has CDR1 DFQATT and CDR2 SNEGSKA (reference sequence). This chain's CDR3 is CSAEGRARNIQYF. The CDR3 region has the DNA TGCAGTGCTGAAGGGAGGGCTCGAAACATTCAGTACTTC.

By its share, this clone is medium-sized. J is TRBJ2-5 and V is TRBV12-3 or TRBV12-4; no definite D call. V shed 5 bases and J shed 5 bases, with 6 bases lying between them. The CDR3 is made up of 11 amino acids. The chain's CDR3 is CASSRTETQYF. DNA of the CDR3: TGTGCCAGCAGTAGAACGGAGACCCAGTACTTC.

This clone came up a few times. Germline is not matched at one junction end, which may reflect a read error. Additional DNA sequences in this sample encode the identical CDR3. In DNA form, the CDR3 reads TGTGCCGGCAGTCTAAAGGGGGCCAGCGCGAACACCGGGGAGCTGTTTTTT. It specifies CAGSLKGASANTGELFF. This chain connects TRBV12-3 or TRBV12-4 to TRBJ2-2; 7 nucleotides line up with TRBD1. CDR3 length equals 17 residues.